This T cell receptor beta chain was identified during a study of Ad26.COV2.S vaccination and SARS-CoV-2 variants. Study-wide context: Administration of Ad26.COV2.S was intramuscular, either once or twice 56 days apart.

This CDR3 spans 15 amino acids. Note on this clone: The target antigen is unknown.

The table came from immunoSEQ multiplex PCR; TCRdb's copy has only in-frame clones and leaves some out. The sample records over 450,000 clones, 70% to 90% being singletons. General observations from the study: Spike-specific TCR breadth was greater in vaccine than placebo recipients.

The treatment was: over 15 received Ad26.COV2.S at low or high dose, single or two shots; a few received placebo; per-sample allocation not given. On day 63 after the first injection, vaccine and placebo recipients gave samples. The shot given was an Ad26 vector that makes Wuhan-strain SARS-CoV-2 spike. The genes are TRBV21-1 and TRBJ2-3; the table calls TRBD1, which could not be checked here. TRBV21-1 is marked as a pseudogene. Sequencing was performed on peripheral blood, taken in a trial of Ad26.COV2.S vaccine versus placebo. This clonotype was obtained from a person aged 18-60 years who received the Ad26.COV2.S COVID-19 vaccine or a placebo. The DNA of the CDR3 is TGTGCCAGCGACTACCGGGACACCGACACAGATACGCAGTATTTT. This gives the protein CASDYRDTDTDTQYF.